The 18 T cell receptor beta chains presented below share a single source sample, sequenced in a study of naive and memory T cell subsets (dated by TCRdb to about 2017). The library was obtained by UMI-ligation and nested PCR. Sequencing was carried out with an Illumina MiSeq. An equimolar mix of two oligonucleotides covering both TRBC1 and TRBC2 was used as the beta constant-region primer. Using fastp trimming at Q25 and MiXCR clonotype assembly, TCRdb reanalyzed the public sequencing data and kept in-frame beta chains. Rows matching on CDR3 protein sequence are summarized as one entry with the most common DNA and genes. The sample includes 23,000 or so distinct CDR3 sequences, with about 11% observed a single time. The top ten clones comprise about a sixth of the sample. The sample taken for sequencing was central memory CD8+ T cells from blood. The cell subset or site label corresponds to: central memory, CD45RA- CD27+. These receptors originate from a human donor in good health.

The chain combines TRBV11-2 with TRBJ2-2; the D call may be TRBD1 or TRBD2 (7 bases each). V dropped 5 bases and J dropped 5 bases, with 18 bases sitting between them. The CDR3 length is 16 residues. In germline, CDR1 is SGHAT, CDR2 FQNNGV. In DNA form, the CDR3 reads TGTGCCAGCAGCCCGCGGGGAGGGGGCATTACCGGGGAGCTGTTTTTT. It specifies CASSPRGGGITGELFF.

The chain uses TRBV3-1 and TRBJ1-1, with 9 bases aligning to TRBD1. The CDR3 has 16 residues. In germline, CDR1 is LGHDT, CDR2 YNNKEL (reference sequence). V gave up 4 bases and J gave up 4 bases; unmatched junction bases: 10. The CDR3: CASSRLGQGSGTEAFF. CDR3 DNA sequence: TGTGCCAGCAGCCGGCTGGGACAGGGATCTGGCACTGAAGCTTTCTTT.

This clonotype was found a few times. V and J are TRBV20-1 and TRBJ2-7, with TRBD2 matching 11 bases. CDR1 is DFQATT, CDR2 SNEGSKA, per germline (reference sequence). Trimming removed 3 bases from V and 2 bases from J; junction bases left unmatched: 6. The CDR3 has 15 amino acids. The CDR3 DNA sequence: TGCAGTGCTAGGGGACTAGCGGATCGAGCCTACGAGCAGTACTTC. Encoded protein: CSARGLADRAYEQYF.

This clonotype has more than one count but fewer than ten. This sequence joins TRBV7-9 and TRBJ2-7; 7 bases map to TRBD1. J lost 0 bases, V lost 4 bases, and 9 bases had no gene match. Germline V gene sequence: CDR1 SEHNR, CDR2 FQNEAQ (reference sequence). The length of the CDR3 is 16 residues. CDR3 in DNA: TGTGCCAGCAGCTCCCGACAGGGTCAGAGCTCCTACGAGCAGTACTTC. It specifies CASSSRQGQSSYEQYF.

This clonotype was recorded a few times. This chain uses TRBV27 with TRBJ2-7, with TRBD1 as a possible D gene (6 bases). This CDR3 has 15 amino acids. The germline gives CDR1 MNHEY, CDR2 SMNVEV (reference sequence). Between the trimmed V and J ends, which lost 5 bases and 0 bases, there was a span of 14 bases. The CDR3 DNA is TGTGCCAGCAGTCCCTCGACAGGAAGCTCCTACGAGCAGTACTTC. Translated: CASSPSTGSSYEQYF.

This clonotype came up many times. J is TRBJ1-2 and V is TRBV9, with unresolved D. The CDR3 extends over 12 amino acids. Trimming shortened V by 4 bases and J by 4 bases, and 8 bases separated the two germline ends. Germline assignment: CDR1 SGDLS and CDR2 YYNGEE. CDR3 coding DNA: TGTGCCAGCAGCACTAACAGCTATGGCTACACCTTC. Translation gives CASSTNSYGYTF.

In this sample, this clonotype turned up many times. The rearrangement links TRBV6-2 or TRBV6-3 to TRBJ2-7; D gene uncertain. Germline V CDR1 and CDR2: MNHEY, SVGEGT. The CDR3 contains 18 residues. The V end lost 3 bases, the J end lost 3 bases, and 24 bases lay between the germline ends. CDR3 loop: CASSYRVADRFSRYEQYF. In DNA, the CDR3 is TGTGCCAGCAGTTATAGGGTTGCGGACCGATTCTCCCGCTACGAGCAGTACTTC.

As regards this clonotype: A much bigger clone sits one base away, suggesting this may be a read error. The chain links TRBV27 to TRBJ2-3; D possibly corresponds to TRBD1 (5 bases). V was trimmed by 6 bases and J by 2 bases, leaving 12 bases between them. Germline V lookup: CDR1 MNHEY, CDR2 SMNVEV (reference sequence). The CDR3 contains 14 residues. The CDR3 loop is CASRAPRDTDTQYF. CDR3 DNA sequence: TGTGCCAGCAGAGCTCCCAGGGACACAGATACGCAGTATTTT.

The V call is TRBV5-6, the J call TRBJ2-5; perhaps TRBD1 as D (5 bases). Germline V lookup: CDR1 SGHDT, CDR2 YYEEEE. This CDR3 has 16 amino acids. V was shortened by 0 bases and J by 0 bases, with 12 bases between the two germline ends. Here the CDR3 reads CASSLEGLRNQETQYF. In DNA, the CDR3 is TGTGCCAGCAGCTTGGAGGGGCTCCGCAACCAAGAGACCCAGTACTTC.

In its sample, this clonotype was seen a few times. This sequence joins TRBV19 and TRBJ2-1; 10 nucleotides line up with TRBD2. Per the germline V gene, CDR1 is LNHDA and CDR2 is SQIVND (reference sequence). This CDR3 is built from 15 residues. Unmatched junction bases numbered 9, after V lost 5 bases and J lost 8 bases. The CDR3 protein is CASSLGASGGYEQFF. CDR3 bases: TGTGCCAGTAGTCTGGGGGCTAGCGGGGGATATGAGCAGTTCTTC.

The chain combines TRBV2 with TRBJ2-7; 10 bases fit TRBD2. The CDR3 runs 16 residues. Per the germline V gene, CDR1 is SNHLY and CDR2 is FYNNEI. Unmatched junction bases numbered 7, after V lost 1 base and J lost 4 bases. The CDR3 nucleotides read TGTGCCAGCAGTGAAGGGGAGTCTAGCGGGAGATACGAGCAGTACTTC. It is translated as CASSEGESSGRYEQYF.

There are a few counts of this clonotype. A read error may explain this, as a much larger clone is one base away. The chain has TRBV29-1 and TRBJ1-1; D may be TRBD1 (5 bases). Germline lookup yields CDR1 SQVTM and CDR2 ANQGSEA. This CDR3 region has 13 residues. Trimming took 4 bases from V and 5 from J, leaving 14 bases between them. CDR3 region: CSVVGRQRTEAFF. CDR3 DNA sequence: TGCAGCGTTGTGGGACGCCAGAGGACTGAAGCTTTCTTT.

There are many counts of this clonotype. CDR3 loop: CASSFFQGPSWGQFF. CDR3 DNA: TGTGCCAGCAGCTTTTTTCAGGGGCCCTCCTGGGGGCAGTTCTTC. The chain uses TRBV7-8 and TRBJ2-1, with D maybe TRBD1 (6 bases). CDR3 length: 15 amino acids. V lost 3 bases to trimming and J lost 12 bases, with 21 bases between them. Germline V gives CDR1 SGHVS, CDR2 FQNEAQ.

J is TRBJ1-2 and V is TRBV4-1; D is unresolved. This CDR3 has 15 amino acids. V lost 0 bases and J lost 5, with 13 bases in between. CDR1 and CDR2 from the germline V gene are MGHRA and YSYEKL. CDR3 loop: CASSQEPASTYGYTF. The CDR3 coding sequence is TGCGCCAGCAGCCAAGAGCCAGCATCAACGTATGGCTACACCTTC.

This clonotype came up a few times. This sequence joins TRBV4-1 and TRBJ1-1; no clear D. The CDR3 totals 13 residues. CDR1 and CDR2 from the germline V gene are MGHRA and YSYEKL. Between the trimmed V and J ends, which lost 0 bases and 8 bases, there was a span of 10 bases. This chain's CDR3 is CASSQDQGREAFF. DNA of the CDR3: TGCGCCAGCAGCCAAGATCAAGGGAGAGAAGCTTTCTTT.

In its sample, this clonotype was seen a few times. The V and J genes are TRBV7-6 and TRBJ2-1; 10 bases agree with TRBD1. The CDR3 spans 16 residues. Germline V gives CDR1 SGHVS, CDR2 FNYEAQ. V was clipped by 1 base and J by 7 bases; unmatched bases: 7. CDR3 sequence: CASSLGRDRGWNEQFF. The CDR3 DNA follows: TGTGCCAGCAGCTTAGGAAGGGACAGGGGTTGGAATGAGCAGTTCTTC.

The V and J genes are TRBV13 and TRBJ1-2; unclear D gene. CDR1 is PRHDT and CDR2 is FYEKMQ in the germline V gene (reference sequence). Trimming stripped 0 bases from V and 0 bases from J, with 14 bases between. This CDR3 comprises 17 residues. CDR3 in amino acids: CASSLGRVVRTNYGYTF. CDR3 DNA sequence: TGTGCCAGCAGCTTAGGCCGGGTCGTGCGGACTAACTATGGCTACACCTTC.

At least ten counts were recorded for this clonotype. The J gene is TRBJ1-1, the V gene TRBV5-6; D not resolved. The CDR3 sequence is 14 residues long. Trimming left V 4 bases short and J 6 bases short, with 16 bases between. CDR1 and CDR2 (germline): SGHDT, YYEEEE. The CDR3 loop reads CASSPVVDVAEAFF. DNA of the CDR3: TGTGCCAGCAGCCCGGTGGTCGACGTCGCTGAAGCTTTCTTT. The variable domain in full, completed from reference TRBV5-6 and TRBJ1-1, reads DAGVTQSPTHLIKTRGQQVTLRCSPKSGHDTVSWYQQALGQGPQFIFQYYEEEERQRGNFPDRFSGHQFPNYSSELNVNALLLGDSALYLCASSPVVDVAEAFFGQGTRLTVV.